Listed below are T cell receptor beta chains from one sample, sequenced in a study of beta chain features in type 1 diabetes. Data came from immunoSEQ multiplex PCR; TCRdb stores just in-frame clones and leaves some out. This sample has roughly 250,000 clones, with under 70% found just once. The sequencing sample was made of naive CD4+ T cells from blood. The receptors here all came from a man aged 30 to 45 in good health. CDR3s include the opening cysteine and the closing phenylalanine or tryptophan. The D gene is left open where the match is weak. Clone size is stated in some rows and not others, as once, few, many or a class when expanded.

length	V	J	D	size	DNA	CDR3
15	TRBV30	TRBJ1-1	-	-	TGTGCCTGGAGGGCATCAGGGCTTCTGGGAACTGAAGCTTTCTTT	CAWRASGLLGTEAFF
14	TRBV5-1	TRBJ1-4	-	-	TGCGCCAGCAGCTTGGGCTCACCCGAGGAAAAACTGTTTTTT	CASSLGSPEEKLFF
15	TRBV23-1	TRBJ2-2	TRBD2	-	TGCGCCAGCAGTCCTTCTGCGGGGGGATCCGGGGAGCTGTTTTTT	CASSPSAGGSGELFF
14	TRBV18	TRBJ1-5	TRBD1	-	TGTGCCAGCTCACCAGGGGGACAGGGGCAGCCCCAGCATTTT	CASSPGGQGQPQHF
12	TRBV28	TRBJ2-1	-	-	TGTGCCAGCAGTTTTCTCCATAGCGAGCAGTTCTTC	CASSFLHSEQFF
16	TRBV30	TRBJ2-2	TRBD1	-	TGTGCCTGGAGTAAGAGACAGGGGGCGCCCACCGGGGAGCTGTTTTTT	CAWSKRQGAPTGELFF
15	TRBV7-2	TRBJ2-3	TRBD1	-	TGTGCCAGCAGCTTAAAGGGGGCGGGTACAGATACGCAGTATTTT	CASSLKGAGTDTQYF
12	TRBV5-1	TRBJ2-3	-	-	TGCGCCAGCAGCTTGTCTAAAGATACGCAGTATTTT	CASSLSKDTQYF
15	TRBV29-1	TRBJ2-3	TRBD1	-	TGCAGCGCTGTGGCTCAGGGGGCAAGCACAGATACGCAGTATTTT	CSAVAQGASTDTQYF
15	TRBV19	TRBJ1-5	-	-	TGTGCCAGTAGTATAGAGGGGCAATCCAATCAGCCCCAGCATTTT	CASSIEGQSNQPQHF
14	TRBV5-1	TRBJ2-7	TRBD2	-	TGCGCCAGCAAGGTGGCTAGCGGAACCTACGAGCAGTACTTC	CASKVASGTYEQYF
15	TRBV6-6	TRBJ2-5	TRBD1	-	TGTGCCAGCAGTTACCCAGACAGGGGGCAAGAGACCCAGTACTTC	CASSYPDRGQETQYF
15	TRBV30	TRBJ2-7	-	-	TGTGCCTGGAGTGTCGGGACACTAAGCTCCTACGAGCAGTACTTC	CAWSVGTLSSYEQYF
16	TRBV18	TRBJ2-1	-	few	TGTGCCAGCTCACCACCGTCAGGGATGGGGTACAATGAGCAGTTCTTC	CASSPPSGMGYNEQFF
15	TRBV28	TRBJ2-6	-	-	TGTGCCAGCAGTGCCGGGACCTCTGGGGCCAACGTCCTGACTTTC	CASSAGTSGANVLTF
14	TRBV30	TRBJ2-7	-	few	TGTGCCTGGAGGAGGGGAGGGGGACCGGTCGAGCAGTACTTC	CAWRRGGGPVEQYF
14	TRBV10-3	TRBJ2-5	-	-	TGTGCCATCGGAGGAGCTAGGGGCCAAGAGACCCAGTACTTC	CAIGGARGQETQYF
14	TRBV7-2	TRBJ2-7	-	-	TGTGCCAGCAGCTTACTGGGTAGTCTCTACGAGCAGTACTTC	CASSLLGSLYEQYF
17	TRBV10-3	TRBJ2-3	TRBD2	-	TGTGCCATCAGTGAGCTATTACTAGCGGAGGGACCAGATACGCAGTATTTT	CAISELLLAEGPDTQYF
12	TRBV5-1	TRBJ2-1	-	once	TGCGCCAGCAGCCCGCCGGGAAATGAGCAGTTCTTC	CASSPPGNEQFF
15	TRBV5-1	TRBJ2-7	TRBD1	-	TGCGCCAGCAGCTTGCTGTCGGGACAGGGTGTGGAGCAGTACTTC	CASSLLSGQGVEQYF
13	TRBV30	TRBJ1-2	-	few	TGTGCCTGGACGGACAACCCAGGGAGCGGCTACACCTTC	CAWTDNPGSGYTF
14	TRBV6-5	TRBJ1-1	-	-	TGTGCCAGCAGTAGAGGCCGGGCGAACACTGAAGCTTTCTTT	CASSRGRANTEAFF
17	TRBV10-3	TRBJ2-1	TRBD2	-	TGTGCCACCAGACTAGCGGGAGGGCAGGGTGGCCACAATGAGCAGTTCTTC	CATRLAGGQGGHNEQFF
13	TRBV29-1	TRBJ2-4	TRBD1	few	TGCAGCGTCGCAGCCGGGACAGGCCCACGACAGTACTTC	CSVAAGTGPRQYF
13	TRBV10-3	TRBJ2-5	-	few	TGTGCCATCGCCGGGCTCCTACAAGAGACCCAGTACTTC	CAIAGLLQETQYF
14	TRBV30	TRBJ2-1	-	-	TGTGCCTGGAGTGTAATAGACAGATACAATGAGCAGTTCTTC	CAWSVIDRYNEQFF
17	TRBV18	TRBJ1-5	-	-	TGTGCCAGCTCACCGGGTTACAGGGAACATAGCAATCAGCCCCAGCATTTT	CASSPGYREHSNQPQHF